This T cell receptor (beta chain) was documented in a study of cytomegalovirus exposure and HLA in healthy donors. Primers for the PCR totalled 60 Vbeta and 13 Jbeta. Sequencing used immunoSEQ multiplex PCR; TCRdb keeps in-frame clones, though not all of them. The sample consists of roughly 87,000 clones, about four fifths of them appearing once. Whole-study results and caveats: The productive fraction for most TCR beta V segments was about 90% or about 30% in an earlier analysis.

As to this clone: What it binds is not known.

Input material: PBMCs. This sequence originates from a woman aged 40 to 49 in good health and CMV-seropositive.

The CDR3 reads CASPQEDRGYGETQYF. CDR3 DNA sequence: TGTGCCAGCCCCCAGGAGGACAGGGGGTATGGAGAGACCCAGTACTTC. The chain couples TRBV19 to TRBJ2-5, with 10 bases matching TRBD1. Germline CDR1 reads LNHDA; CDR2 reads SQIVND (reference sequence). There are 16 residues in the CDR3. V lost 9 bases to trimming and J lost 4 bases; unmatched junction nucleotides: 14.